Presented here are 27 T cell receptor beta chains from one specimen sequenced in a study of identical twins. TCRdb re-analysed the 5' RACE reads in MiXCR, keeping a single row per CDR3 protein. The sample carries a few hundred thousand distinct CDR3 sequences, roughly a tenth recorded once. Sequenced input: memory T cells sorted from blood. These receptors were taken from a man aged 50 to 59 in good health.

There are a few counts of this clonotype. CDR3 in amino acids: CSARVGGMAGELFF. In DNA, the CDR3 is TGCAGTGCTAGGGTCGGGGGAATGGCCGGGGAGCTGTTTTTT. The rearrangement links TRBV20-1 to TRBJ2-2; possibly TRBD2 for D (6 bases). The germline V gene has CDR1 DFQATT and CDR2 SNEGSKA (reference sequence). This CDR3 region has 14 residues. V lost 3 bases, J lost 6 bases, and 14 bases lay in between.

This sequence joins TRBV27 and TRBJ2-3; 11 positions match TRBD2. V dropped 6 bases and J dropped 2; count of bases not matched to a gene: 16. CDR3 length equals 19 residues. Germline CDR1 is MNHEY and CDR2 is SMNVEV (reference sequence). CDR3 region: CASSPWGDSGGAPTDTQYF. The DNA of the CDR3 is TGTGCCAGCAGCCCCTGGGGCGATAGCGGGGGGGCCCCCACAGATACGCAGTATTTT.

This clonotype was recorded at least ten times. The genes are TRBV12-3 or TRBV12-4 and TRBJ1-2; D not resolved. V was trimmed by 3 bases and J by 0 bases, leaving 8 bases between them. The CDR3 consists of 14 residues. CDR3 DNA: TGTGCCAGCAGTTTCAGATTAGCTAACTATGGCTACACCTTC. Translating it yields CASSFRLANYGYTF.

This clonotype has at least ten counts. The V call is TRBV12-3 or TRBV12-4, the J call TRBJ2-1, with D tentatively TRBD2 (6 bases). Trimming shortened V by 7 bases and J by 5 bases, and 18 bases separated the two germline ends. This CDR3 comprises 15 residues. In DNA form, the CDR3 reads TGTGCCAGCAATACTGACTTAGCGGAAGACAATGAGCAGTTCTTC. Translation gives CASNTDLAEDNEQFF.

This clonotype appeared many times. J is TRBJ2-3 and V is TRBV2; D remains unclear. V was shortened by 1 base and J by 2 bases, with 4 bases between the two germline ends. This CDR3 contains 13 residues. CDR1 and CDR2 (germline): SNHLY, FYNNEI. The DNA for the CDR3 is TGTGCCAGCAGTGAAGGCAACACAGATACGCAGTATTTT. Amino acid sequence: CASSEGNTDTQYF.

About this clonotype: It may be a read error: a sequence one base away is much more abundant. The chain combines TRBV21-1 with TRBJ2-7; the table's D call TRBD1 went unverified against the DNA. TRBV21-1 is listed as a pseudogene. This CDR3 is 15 amino acids long. Here the CDR3 reads CASAYAGAPLYEQYF. The CDR3 coding sequence is TGTGCCAGCGCTTATGCAGGGGCCCCACTCTACGAGCAGTACTTC.

This clonotype was counted many times. This chain joins TRBV4-3 and TRBJ1-1; 9 nucleotides agree with TRBD1. CDR3 length: 15 residues. With V trimmed by 4 bases and J by 3 bases, 6 bases remained unmatched. Germline CDR1 reads LGHNA; CDR2 reads YSLEER. The CDR3 sequence: CASSPTGGADTEAFF. CDR3 bases: TGCGCCAGCAGCCCAACAGGGGGCGCTGACACTGAAGCTTTCTTT.

This clonotype was observed at least ten times. This chain connects TRBV4-1 to TRBJ2-7; a weak D match, TRBD1 (6 bases). Trimming cost V 0 bases and J 3 bases, with 12 bases left between them. Germline CDR1 is MGHRA and CDR2 is YSYEKL. There are 15 residues in the CDR3. The CDR3 nucleotides read TGCGCCAGCAGCCAAGATCAGGGGTCGGTCTACGAGCAGTACTTC. Translating it yields CASSQDQGSVYEQYF.

This clonotype was detected many times. The gene calls are TRBV6-1 and TRBJ2-1; 7 nucleotides match TRBD2. The ends lost 6 bases at V and 7 bases at J; junction bases unmatched: 12. Germline CDR1 and CDR2: MNHNS and SASEGT. The CDR3 loop spans 15 amino acids. The CDR3 loop is CASSVGLEVQNEQFF. The CDR3 nucleotides read TGTGCCAGCAGCGTAGGACTAGAAGTTCAGAATGAGCAGTTCTTC.

The sample holds many counts of this clonotype. The chain uses TRBV29-1 and TRBJ2-7, with D tentatively TRBD2 (6 bases). Trimming took 4 bases from V and 4 from J, leaving 11 bases between them. This CDR3 has 12 amino acids. Germline V gives CDR1 SQVTM, CDR2 ANQGSEA. For the CDR3, the DNA is TGCAGCGTTGCGCTTAGCGGATACGAGCAGTACTTC. Protein: CSVALSGYEQYF.

Ten or more counts support this clonotype. The genes are TRBV12-3 or TRBV12-4 and TRBJ2-6; a possible D gene is TRBD1 (6 bases). Trimming left V 5 bases short and J 0 bases short, with 14 bases between. The CDR3 has 17 residues. CDR3: CASSLGQPFSGANVLTF. Written as DNA, the CDR3 is TGTGCCAGCAGTCTAGGACAGCCATTCTCTGGGGCCAACGTCCTGACTTTC.

A few counts support this clonotype. This rearrangement joins TRBV6-4 to TRBJ2-1; 9 bases are a match to TRBD1. The CDR3 length is 14 residues. Germline trimming cut 6 bases from V and 6 bases from J; bases unmatched to any gene: 6. The germline gives CDR1 MRHNA, CDR2 SNTAGT. The CDR3 nucleotides read TGTGCCAGCAGCCCGGGACAGGGACTCAATGAGCAGTTCTTC. It encodes CASSPGQGLNEQFF.

Ten or more counts support this clonotype. The genes are TRBV5-1 and TRBJ2-1; no reliable D call. This CDR3 spans 13 amino acids. Germline CDR1 is SGHRS and CDR2 is YFSETQ. The V gene lost 1 base and the J gene lost 6 bases, with 8 bases spanning the gap. The CDR3 nucleotides read TGCGCCAGCAGCTTGAAGGGATCCAATGAGCAGTTCTTC. Translated, it gives CASSLKGSNEQFF.

This clonotype has at least ten counts. The rearrangement joins TRBV11-2 to TRBJ2-5, with D possibly matching TRBD2 (6 bases). The germline V and J ends were trimmed by 7 bases and 3 bases, with 12 bases remaining between them. This CDR3 spans 13 amino acids. Germline CDR1 is SGHAT and CDR2 is FQNNGV. CDR3: CASTVSGEETQYF. CDR3 in DNA: TGTGCCAGCACCGTTAGCGGAGAAGAGACCCAGTACTTC. Full variable domain (missing parts from reference TRBV11-2 and TRBJ2-5): EAGVAQSPRYKIIEKRQSVAFWCNPISGHATLYWYQQILGQGPKLLIQFQNNGVVDDSQLPKDRFSAERLKGVDSTLKIQPAKLEDSAVYLCASTVSGEETQYFGPGTRLLVL.

The chain recombines TRBV11-1 with TRBJ2-3; TRBD2 is a possible D gene (5 bases). Germline CDR1 is SGHAT and CDR2 is FQDESV (reference sequence). The ends were cut back, 2 bases at V and 3 bases at J, with 12 bases in the middle. CDR3 length equals 15 residues. The CDR3 loop reads CASSLKTGTTDTQYF. CDR3 sequence (DNA): TGTGCCAGCAGCTTAAAAACGGGAACTACAGATACGCAGTATTTT.

This clonotype was seen once. This sequence joins TRBV5-6 and TRBJ1-4; D is ambiguous. V lost 2 bases and J 7 bases, leaving 12 bases between the germline ends. The CDR3 extends over 14 amino acids. The germline V gene encodes CDR1 SGHDT and CDR2 YYEEEE. CDR3: CASSLAAKIEKLFF. For the CDR3, the DNA is TGTGCCAGCAGCTTAGCAGCTAAGATTGAAAAACTGTTTTTT.

This chain links TRBV12-3 or TRBV12-4 with TRBJ2-2; 11 bases map to TRBD2. This CDR3 spans 17 amino acids. The V and J ends lost 8 bases and 0 bases, in that order; junction bases with no gene match: 8. CDR3 DNA sequence: TGTGCCAGCCACCTCGGGACTAGCGGTTCGAACACCGGGGAGCTGTTTTTT. Translation: CASHLGTSGSNTGELFF.

This clonotype showed up just once. The rearrangement links TRBV30 to TRBJ2-1, with 8 positions matching TRBD2. Germline trimming cut 3 bases from V and 0 bases from J; bases unmatched to any gene: 4. The germline V gene has CDR1 GTSNPN and CDR2 SVGIG (reference sequence). The CDR3 is made up of 15 amino acids. The CDR3 DNA sequence: TGTGCCTGGAGAGCTCTAGCGGGCTCCTACAATGAGCAGTTCTTC. Its protein product is CAWRALAGSYNEQFF.

This clonotype was seen many times. CDR3 DNA sequence: TGTGCCAGCAGCTTAGACAAGTACACCGGGGAGCTGTTTTTT. Protein sequence: CASSLDKYTGELFF. The chain couples TRBV11-2 to TRBJ2-2; D remains unclear. V lost 0 bases and J lost 3, with 5 bases in between. CDR1 is SGHAT, CDR2 FQNNGV, per germline. The CDR3 extends over 14 amino acids.

The chain carries TRBV4-2 and TRBJ2-7; D perhaps matches TRBD1 (5 bases). The CDR3 consists of 14 residues. The V gene's germline CDR1 is LGHNA and CDR2 YNFKEQ. The V gene lost 4 bases and the J gene lost 2 bases, with 12 bases spanning the gap. The CDR3: CASSRMTVPYEQYF. The CDR3 region has the DNA TGTGCCAGCAGCCGAATGACAGTTCCCTACGAGCAGTACTTC.

This clonotype was observed at least ten times. This chain links TRBV5-1 with TRBJ1-6; 8 bases line up with TRBD1. This CDR3 contains 15 residues. V trimming: 0 bases; J trimming: 7 bases; junction bases outside the gene matches: 3. Germline-derived CDR1 and CDR2 are SGHRS and YFSETQ. CDR3 loop: CASSLERTGNSPLHF. CDR3 sequence (DNA): TGCGCCAGCAGCTTGGAGAGGACAGGGAATTCACCCCTCCACTTT.

The table lists this clonotype with many counts. The chain uses TRBV4-1 and TRBJ2-5; D is possibly TRBD2 (7 bases). The V gene lost 0 bases and the J gene lost 3 bases, with 17 bases spanning the gap. The germline V gene encodes CDR1 MGHRA and CDR2 YSYEKL. The CDR3 loop spans 17 amino acids. The CDR3 is CASSQDPVGGGEETQYF. The CDR3 nucleotides read TGCGCCAGCAGCCAAGATCCAGTGGGGGGGGGCGAAGAGACCCAGTACTTC.

This clonotype came up many times. The rearrangement uses TRBV7-2 and TRBJ2-7; 8 bases map to TRBD2. The CDR3 covers 17 residues. V was pared by 5 bases and J by 3 bases, with 15 bases of the junction left unmatched. Germline lookup yields CDR1 SGHTA and CDR2 FQGNSA. In nucleotides, the CDR3 is TGTGCCAGCAGCACCAGCGGGAGTCTTTATGGCGGCTACGAGCAGTACTTC. Its translation is CASSTSGSLYGGYEQYF. The full variable domain, in which reference TRBV7-2 and TRBJ2-7 provide the parts outside the CDR3, is GAGVSQSPSNKVTEKGKDVELRCDPISGHTALYWYRQSLGQGLEFLIYFQGNSAPDKSGLPSDRFSAERTGGSVSTLTIQRTQQEDSAVYLCASSTSGSLYGGYEQYFGPGTRLTVT.

This clonotype was found a few times. The V and J genes are TRBV5-6 and TRBJ2-1, with a tentative D call TRBD1 (5 bases). The CDR3 is 16 amino acids. V lost 3 bases and J lost 0, with 13 bases in between. Germline V CDR1 and CDR2: SGHDT, YYEEEE. The CDR3 here is CASSSPRDSSYNEQFF. The CDR3 DNA sequence: TGTGCCAGCAGCTCCCCCAGGGATAGCTCCTACAATGAGCAGTTCTTC.

This clonotype was counted between two and nine times. The rearrangement joins TRBV6-5 to TRBJ2-5; D possibly corresponds to TRBD2 (6 bases). Germline V gene data show CDR1 as MNHEY and CDR2 as SVGAGI. The CDR3 loop spans 16 amino acids. The germline V and J ends were trimmed by 0 bases and 4 bases, with 15 bases remaining between them. CDR3 region: CASSYSNGSFPETQYF. CDR3 sequence (DNA): TGTGCCAGCAGTTACTCGAACGGGAGCTTTCCAGAGACCCAGTACTTC.

This clonotype was recorded at least ten times. The J gene is TRBJ2-5, the V gene TRBV28; 10 positions match TRBD2. Trimming took 3 bases from V and 5 from J; bases not matched to a gene: 12. From germline, CDR1 is MDHEN and CDR2 SYDVKM. The length of the CDR3 is 17 residues. This CDR3 is CASSLLASGSFSETQYF. The DNA of the CDR3 is TGTGCCAGCAGTTTGTTAGCTAGCGGGAGTTTTTCGGAGACCCAGTACTTC.

J is TRBJ2-1 and V is TRBV20-1; D not resolved. The CDR3 totals 13 residues. Trimming left V 0 bases short and J 8 bases short, with 11 bases between. Germline V gene data show CDR1 as DFQATT and CDR2 as SNEGSKA (reference sequence). CDR3 region: CSARDRWGYEQFF. DNA for the CDR3: TGCAGTGCTAGAGACCGCTGGGGATATGAGCAGTTCTTC.